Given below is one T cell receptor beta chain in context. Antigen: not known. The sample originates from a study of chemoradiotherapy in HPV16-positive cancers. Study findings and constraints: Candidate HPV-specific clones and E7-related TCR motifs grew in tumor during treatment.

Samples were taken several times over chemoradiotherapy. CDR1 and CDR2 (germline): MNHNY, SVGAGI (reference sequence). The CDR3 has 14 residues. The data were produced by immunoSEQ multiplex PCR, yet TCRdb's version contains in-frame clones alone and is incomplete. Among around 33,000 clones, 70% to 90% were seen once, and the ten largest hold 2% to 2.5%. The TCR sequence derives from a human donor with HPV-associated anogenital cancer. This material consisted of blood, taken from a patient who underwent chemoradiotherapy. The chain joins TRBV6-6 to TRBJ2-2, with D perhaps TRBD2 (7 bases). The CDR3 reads CAGGADANTGELFF. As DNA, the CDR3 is TGTGCTGGGGGGGCGGACGCGAACACCGGGGAGCTGTTTTTT.